This TCR beta chain was found in a study of T cell clonotyping in hematopoietic cell transplantation. V dropped 1 base and J dropped 3 bases, with 12 bases sitting between them. CDR1 is SGHTS and CDR2 is YDEGEE in the germline V gene. CDR3 size: 15 residues. Only in-frame clones appear in the TCRdb table, and some are missing; sequencing was by immunoSEQ multiplex PCR. This table has 25,000 to 35,000 clones, 60% to 80% appearing once. Described time point: recipient sample about 28 days before transplant, after cytoreduction. This clone was seen a few times. What it recognizes is unknown. Regarding the study as a whole: Higher Inverse Simpson Index values in graft donor and pretransplant recipient predicted broader posttransplant TCR diversity.

Specimen: peripheral blood mononuclear cells, collected before stem cell transplant. The TCR comes from a man between 50 and 59 years old with myelodysplastic syndrome. Some clones in this sample may be carry-over from other donors' samples. The V gene is TRBV5-8, the J gene TRBJ2-3, with no clear D. CDR3 region: CASSLFSLETDTQYF. Here the CDR3 DNA reads TGTGCCAGCAGCTTGTTTTCGCTTGAGACAGATACGCAGTATTTT.